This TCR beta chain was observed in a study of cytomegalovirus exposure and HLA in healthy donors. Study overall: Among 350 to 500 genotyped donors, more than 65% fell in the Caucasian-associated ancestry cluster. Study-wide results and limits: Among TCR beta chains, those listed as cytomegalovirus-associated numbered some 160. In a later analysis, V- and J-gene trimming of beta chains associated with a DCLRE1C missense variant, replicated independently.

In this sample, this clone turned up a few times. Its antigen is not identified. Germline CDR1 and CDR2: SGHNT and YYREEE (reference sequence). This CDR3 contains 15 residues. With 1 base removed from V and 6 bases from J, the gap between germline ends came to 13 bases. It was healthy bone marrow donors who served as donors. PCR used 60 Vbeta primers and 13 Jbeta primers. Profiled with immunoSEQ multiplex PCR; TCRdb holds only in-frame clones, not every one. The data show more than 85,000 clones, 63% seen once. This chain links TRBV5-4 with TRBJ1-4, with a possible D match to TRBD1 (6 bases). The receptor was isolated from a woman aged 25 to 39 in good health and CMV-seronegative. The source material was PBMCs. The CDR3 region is CASSLSGVGDEKLFF. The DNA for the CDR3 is TGTGCCAGCAGCTTGTCAGGGGTGGGGGATGAAAAACTGTTTTTT.